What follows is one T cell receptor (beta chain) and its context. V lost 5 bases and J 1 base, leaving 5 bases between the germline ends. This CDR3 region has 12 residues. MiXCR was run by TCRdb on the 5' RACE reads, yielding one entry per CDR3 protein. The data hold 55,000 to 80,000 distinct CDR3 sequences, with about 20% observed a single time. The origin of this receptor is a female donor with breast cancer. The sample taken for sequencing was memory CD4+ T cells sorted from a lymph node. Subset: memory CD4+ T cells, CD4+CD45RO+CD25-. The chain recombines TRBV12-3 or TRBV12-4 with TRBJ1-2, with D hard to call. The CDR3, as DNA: TGTGCCAGCAGTGGAAGTAACTATGGCTACACCTTC. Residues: CASSGSNYGYTF.